This T cell receptor (beta chain) was obtained from a study of T cell changes during pregnancy in multiple sclerosis. Repertoires were generated with immunoSEQ multiplex PCR, while TCRdb's copy carries only in-frame clones and drops some. This sample yields about 110,000 clones, of which roughly nine tenths are seen a single time; approximately 1.5% belongs to the top ten. This sample comprised peripheral blood, obtained before pregnancy. The TCR originated in a female donor with multiple sclerosis, enrolled in a pregnancy study.

The CDR3 is CASSMGGKVTEAFF. In nucleotides, the CDR3 is TGTGCCAGTAGTATGGGGGGTAAAGTCACTGAAGCTTTCTTT. The chain has TRBV19 and TRBJ1-1; a possible D gene is TRBD1 (5 bases). The CDR3 sequence is 14 residues long. Germline-derived CDR1 and CDR2 are LNHDA and SQIVND (reference sequence). The V and J ends lost 3 bases and 4 bases respectively, with 12 bases between them.